This paragraph covers one T cell receptor (beta chain) sequence. The data originate from a study of T cell responses to AZD1222 COVID-19 vaccine. V lost 0 bases and J 10 bases, leaving 10 bases between the germline ends. Looked up from germline, CDR1 is WNHNN and CDR2 is SYGVQD (reference sequence). This CDR3 spans 13 amino acids. Produced via immunoSEQ multiplex PCR; TCRdb's table is partial and in-frame only. The profile covers roughly 180,000 clones, with over 80% appearing a single time and less than 2.5% taken by the ten largest. The rearrangement links TRBV10-1 to TRBJ2-1; D unresolved. The source was peripheral blood, collected on day 0 of AZD1222 vaccination. This receptor was obtained from an adult in good health. The CDR3 nucleotides are TGCGCCAGCAGTGAGTCCGACGACCGGGAGCAGTTCTTC. Its protein is CASSESDDREQFF.